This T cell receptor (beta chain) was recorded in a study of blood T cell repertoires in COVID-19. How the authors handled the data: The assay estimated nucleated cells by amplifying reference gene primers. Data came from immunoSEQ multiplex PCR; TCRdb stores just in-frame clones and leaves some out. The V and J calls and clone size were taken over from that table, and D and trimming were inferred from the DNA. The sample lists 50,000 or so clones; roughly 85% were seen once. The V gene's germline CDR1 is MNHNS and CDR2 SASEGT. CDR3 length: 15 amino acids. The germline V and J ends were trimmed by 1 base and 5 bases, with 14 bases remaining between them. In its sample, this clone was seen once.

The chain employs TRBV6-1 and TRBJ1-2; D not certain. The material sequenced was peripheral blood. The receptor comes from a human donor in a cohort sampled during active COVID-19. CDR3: CASSEGPAEHYGYTF. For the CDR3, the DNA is TGTGCCAGCAGTGAAGGCCCTGCGGAACATTATGGCTACACCTTC.